Described below is a single T cell receptor (beta chain) sequence and its context. This clone was detected only a few times. Its cognate antigen has yet to be identified. Nothing much larger sits one base from this clone, and base qualities are not available. This entry comes from a study of shared clonotypes between healthy human individuals (TCRdb year 2020). As for the study more broadly: Two women and a few men aged 18 to 49 years were included in the cohort. To estimate repertoire size and how much clonotype sharing occurs between individuals, the study deeply sequenced the blood TCR repertoires of five healthy adults. Different laboratories and diverse techniques were used to prepare libraries and sequence TCR repertoires, to increase sequencing depth and limit assay-specific biases. Between about 0.8 and 9.5 billion PBMCs per donor were obtained by leukapheresis. Per donor, three plates each were used for CD4 naive and CD4 memory, two for CD8 naive, and one for CD8 memory.

Using the deep immunoSEQ assay, TCR CDR3 regions were amplified from genomic DNA by multiplex PCR. Genomic DNA extracted from each cell subset was distributed evenly over all wells of several immunoSEQ 96-well plates, and each plate served as one replicate. For sorted subsets, each replicate PCR was loaded with roughly 200 ng genomic DNA, equivalent to 25,000 to 35,000 T cell genomes. Purified libraries were measured with a Qubit 3.0 fluorometer, size-checked on a Bioanalyzer 2100, and measured again with the KAPA Library Quantification kit. Each immunoSEQ 96-well plate was sequenced on its own single-read 150-cycle Illumina NextSeq 550 flow cell. Per the source publication's procedure: Because only junctional sequences without quality scores were contained in the immunoSEQ output, filtering matching that applied to full-length reads could not be performed. To assign V/J genes and CDR3, sequences were annotated against IMGT germline references using PyIR, a Python wrapper for IgBLAST v1.9. Reads were filtered out if the reads had weak V/J assignments (E-value above 1e-6), no CDR3, stop codons, out-of-frame junctions, or ambiguous translated residues. A V3J clonotype was defined by an identical inferred V gene, J gene, and CDR3 amino acid sequence. Percentage overlap between repertoires was calculated by dividing the number of shared unique clonotypes by the size of the smaller repertoire. Three approaches were used to assess repertoire richness: RTK rarefaction, the Chao1 estimator, and Recon v2.1 estimates of unobserved clonotypes. OLGA was used to compute generation probabilities for all TCRbeta clonotypes that the gDNA method yielded from several donors. TCRdb re-hosts the immuneACCESS table, in-frame sequences only. Its copies lack some clones; in the studies checked, an unresolved V gene accounts for under half of them, and the cause for the rest is not known. The V and J calls and clone size were taken over from that table, and D and trimming were inferred from the DNA. In all, the sample holds over 2,000,000 clones, and around 93% of those were seen once. Together, the top ten hold more than 1.5% of the sample.

CD8 naive samples consisted of CD45RO-negative cells that were positively selected for CCR7, yielding a CD45RA+CCR7+ population without TemRA cells. The donors were healthy, HIV-negative adults who had no recently reported acute infections or vaccinations. Only Caucasian adults living in Nashville, Tennessee, USA were represented among the donors. After blood collection by leukapheresis, PBMCs were isolated using Ficoll-Histopaque density gradient centrifugation and then cryopreserved in the vapor phase of liquid nitrogen. Analytical flow cytometry was used to check the purity and quantity of each magnetically sorted T cell population. Each sorted fraction had its genomic DNA isolated and then quantified by UV absorbance on a Nanodrop 2000c. Measured from the cysteine to the phenylalanine, the CDR3 is 16 residues long. Of all the DNA, just the CDR3 is kept, 48 bases in frame from base 1. V is cut by 3 bases and J by 1 base, and the space between the germline ends is 15 bases. CDR1 and CDR2 are drawn from the germline V gene: MGHRA, YSYEKL.

Paper-wide results and their limitations: Even with the large sequencing depth, rarefaction of the sorted-subset datasets indicated that sequencing was incomplete. When several donors were compared, the shared fraction of clonotypes was roughly 4.8% for naive CD4, approximately 3.3% for naive CD8, 2% to 2.5% for memory CD4, and roughly 0.43% for memory CD8. The genetic and exposure-history diversity represented was limited by the small number of donors. Larger estimated clonotype richness was generally found for naive subsets than for memory subsets. Sampling was limited to blood, and TCR repertoires in tissue likely differ from TCR repertoires in blood. Higher generation probabilities were observed for clonotypes shared by all four sorted-subset donors than for non-shared clonotypes. Pairwise subsampling led to the expectation that sequencing depth would affect the degree of clonotype sharing among donors.

This TCR was recovered from a man between 18 and 29 years old in good health. Some clones in this sample may be carry-over from other donors' samples. The V gene is TRBV4-1 and the J gene is TRBJ1-1; 6 matching bases give a weak D call of TRBD1. Specimen: naive CD8+ T cells from PBMCs. The cell subset or site label of this sample denotes: CD45RA+CCR7+. The CDR3 amino acid sequence is: CASSQDPSGANTEAFF. The DNA is as follows: TGCGCCAGCAGCCAGGATCCTTCAGGGGCGAACACTGAAGCTTTCTTT.